This TCR beta chain was obtained from a study of T cell responses to AZD1222 COVID-19 vaccine (dated by TCRdb to the early 2020s). Background for the entire study: TCR sequencing covered over 230 trial participants: 200 to 220 given two doses of AZD1222 and approximately 26 given two doses of MenACWY control vaccine. Enrollment into the trials was organized by age into subgroups of 18-55, 56-69 and 70-plus years, and those subgroups contained roughly 160, 29 and 62 TCR-sequenced participants, respectively.

As concerns this clone: Its target antigen remains unknown. It has no much larger one-base neighbor in the sample; base qualities were not kept.

Overall study results and their limits: Participants were mostly white British and included more females than males, and it was suggested by the authors that clonal diversity may have been underestimated. The 56-69-year group was small, and its depth increase did not reach significance, likely because of low power. Only five to seven AZD1222 recipients were SARS-CoV-2 seropositive at baseline, limiting conclusions about previously exposed vaccinees. Vaccine-associated CD4 TCRs spanned the whole spike protein, with dominant responses in regions 160-218 and 743-854. Reportedly, almost half of the unique spike-specific TCRs recognized epitopes lying outside the regions that are mutated in the B.1.351 and B.1.1.7 variants. No day 14 peak-response samples were available, so repertoires were characterized only after the peak T cell response. Spike-specific TCR breadth and depth rose significantly after two AZD1222 doses compared with day 0 and with MenACWY recipients.

CDR1 is given as SNHLY and CDR2 as FYNNEI, both from the germline V gene. V is pared back by 3 bases and J by 5 bases, with 11 bases lying between the germline termini. The CDR3 covers 15 residues, taking in both the cysteine and the phenylalanine. Only the CDR3 region is kept as DNA, spanning 45 bases read in frame from base 1. Interpreted using the paper, the time point label stands for: about 28 days (+/-7) after the second vaccine dose. AZD1222 recipients given second doses at about 4 weeks or at about 12 weeks were pooled, since spike-specific TCR depth and breadth were not found to differ between the two schedules. Vaccinee samples were obtained from the UK trials COV001 and COV002, which included a single-blind randomized controlled phase 2/3 trial of AZD1222 (ChAdOx1 nCoV-19) in healthy adults. Trial participant PBMC samples were collected at day 0 and day 28 after the second dose for TCRbeta chain sequencing.

The CDR3 regions of human TCRbeta chains were subjected to immunosequencing. As for the original processing: TCRs in the repertoires were compared against a reference library of SARS-CoV-2-specific TCRs that had been generated with the MIRA antigen-specificity platform. Breadth was defined as the fraction of unique TCRs that were SARS-CoV-2-associated, and depth was defined as the fraction of total T cells that were SARS-CoV-2-associated. Using the MIRA data, each spike-specific TCR was mapped to the spike region that the TCR reacts to and placed in a CD4 or CD8 class. Log10-transformed breadth and depth values were compared by one-way ANOVA with Sidak's multiple comparisons tests. This is the immuneACCESS table as TCRdb keeps it, with only in-frame sequences that have V and J called. A part of the clones is gone; compared with another copy, unresolved V genes explain less than half, and the rest is unexplained. That table is the source of V, J and clone size, and D and trimming were worked out from the DNA. This sample holds over 100,000 clones; approximately 90% were observed only once. 2.5% to 3% of the sample belongs to the ten largest clones.

Recombination connected TRBV2 to TRBJ1-6, with no reliable assignment of the D segment. This TCR was sampled from an adult who received the AZD1222 COVID-19 vaccine. Material: peripheral blood, obtained 28 days after the second AZD1222 dose. The CDR3: CASSERWQNNSPLHF. The bases read TGTGCCAGCAGTGAGAGGTGGCAGAATAATTCACCCCTCCACTTT. This CDR3, with the reference TRBV2 and TRBJ1-6 proteins standing in past its ends, gives the full variable domain EPEVTQTPSHQVTQMGQEVILRCVPISNHLYFYWYRQILGQKVEFLVSFYNNEISEKSEIFDDQFSVERPDGSNFTLKIRSTKLEDSAMYFCASSERWQNNSPLHFGNGTRLTVT.